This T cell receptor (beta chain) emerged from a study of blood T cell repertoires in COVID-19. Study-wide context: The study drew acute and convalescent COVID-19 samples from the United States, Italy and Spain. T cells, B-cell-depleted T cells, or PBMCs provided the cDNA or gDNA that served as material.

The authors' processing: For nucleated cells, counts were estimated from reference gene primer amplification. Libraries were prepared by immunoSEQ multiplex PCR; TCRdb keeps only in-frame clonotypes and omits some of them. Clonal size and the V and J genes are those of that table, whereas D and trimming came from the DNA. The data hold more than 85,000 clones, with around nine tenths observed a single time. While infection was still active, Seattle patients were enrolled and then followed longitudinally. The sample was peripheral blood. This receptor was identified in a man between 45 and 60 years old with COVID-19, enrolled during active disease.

The chain's CDR3 is CASSPGDRVTGELFF. DNA of the CDR3: TGCGCCAGCAGCCCGGGGGACAGGGTCACCGGGGAGCTGTTTTTT. The rearrangement links TRBV4-3 to TRBJ2-2; the match to TRBD1 covers 9 bases. Per the germline V gene, CDR1 is LGHNA and CDR2 is YSLEER. Trimming removed 4 bases from V and 4 bases from J; junction bases left unmatched: 4. The length of the CDR3 is 15 residues.